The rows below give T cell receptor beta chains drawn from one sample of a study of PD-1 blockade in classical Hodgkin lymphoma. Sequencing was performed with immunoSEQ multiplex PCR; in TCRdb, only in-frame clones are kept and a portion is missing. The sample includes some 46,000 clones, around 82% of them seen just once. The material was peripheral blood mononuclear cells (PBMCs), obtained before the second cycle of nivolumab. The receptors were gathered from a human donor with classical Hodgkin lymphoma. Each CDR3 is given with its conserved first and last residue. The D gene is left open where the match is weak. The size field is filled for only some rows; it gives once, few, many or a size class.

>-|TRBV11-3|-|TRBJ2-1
CASSDLGGGEVGEQFF
TGTGCCAGCAGCGACCTAGGCGGGGGCGAGGTGGGTGAGCAGTTCTTC
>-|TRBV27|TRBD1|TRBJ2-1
CASSFRDRSSYNEQFF
TGTGCCAGCAGTTTCCGGGACAGGAGCTCCTACAATGAGCAGTTCTTC
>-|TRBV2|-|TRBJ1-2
CASTEGGLGYTF
TGTGCCAGCACTGAAGGGGGGCTGGGCTACACCTTC
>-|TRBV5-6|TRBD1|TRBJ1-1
CASSSRDRGPLAFF
TGTGCCAGCAGCTCCCGGGACAGGGGGCCATTAGCTTTCTTT
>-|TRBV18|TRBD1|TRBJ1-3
CASSLGGQSYSGNTIYF
TGTGCCAGCTCACTTGGGGGACAGTCCTACTCTGGAAACACCATATATTTT
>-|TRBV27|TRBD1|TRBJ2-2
CASTDRGTGELFF
TGTGCCAGCACGGACAGGGGAACCGGGGAGCTGTTTTTT
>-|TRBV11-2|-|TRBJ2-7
CASSFNRVGNEQYF
TGTGCCAGCAGCTTCAACAGGGTCGGCAACGAGCAGTACTTC
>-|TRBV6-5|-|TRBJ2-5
CASRTGKETQYF
TGTGCCAGCAGAACAGGGAAAGAGACCCAGTACTTC
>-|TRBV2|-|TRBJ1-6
CASRGDLVTYNSPLHF
TGTGCCAGCAGGGGGGACCTAGTGACCTATAATTCACCCCTCCACTTT
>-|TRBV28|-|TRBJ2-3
CASSPWGTDTQYF
TGTGCCAGCAGTCCGTGGGGGACAGATACGCAGTATTTT
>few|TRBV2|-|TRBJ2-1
CASSDPYNEQFF
TGTGCCAGCAGTGACCCCTACAATGAGCAGTTCTTC
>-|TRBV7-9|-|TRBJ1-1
CASRLNELQETFEAFF
TGTGCCAGCAGATTAAACGAGTTACAGGAGACGTTTGAAGCTTTCTTT
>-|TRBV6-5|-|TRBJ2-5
CASSRERETQYF
TGTGCCAGCAGTCGGGAAAGGGAGACCCAGTACTTC
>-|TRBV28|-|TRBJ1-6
CASSLGQGRDSPLHF
TGTGCCAGCAGCCTCGGGCAGGGACGAGATTCACCCCTCCACTTT
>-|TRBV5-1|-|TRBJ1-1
CASSYEGNTEAFF
TGCGCCAGCAGTTATGAAGGGAACACTGAAGCTTTCTTT
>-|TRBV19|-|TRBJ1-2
CATPPRDYGYTF
TGTGCCACCCCACCCCGGGACTATGGCTACACCTTC
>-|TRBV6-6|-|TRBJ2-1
CASSAQRLNEQFF
TGTGCCAGCAGTGCACAGAGGCTCAATGAGCAGTTCTTC
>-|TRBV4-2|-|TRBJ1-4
CASSQDPLRATNEKLFF
TGTGCCAGCAGCCAAGACCCTTTACGGGCAACTAATGAAAAACTGTTTTTT
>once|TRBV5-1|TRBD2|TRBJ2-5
CASSSSGTSGAGETQYF
TGCGCCAGCAGCTCCTCCGGGACTAGCGGGGCCGGAGAGACCCAGTACTTC
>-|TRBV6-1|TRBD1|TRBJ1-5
CASTYLGQGDQPQHF
TGTGCCAGCACCTATCTGGGACAGGGGGATCAGCCCCAGCATTTT
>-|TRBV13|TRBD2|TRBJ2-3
CASSSRAGLAGQHTDTQYF
TGTGCCAGCAGCTCGAGGGCGGGACTAGCGGGTCAACACACAGATACGCAGTATTTT
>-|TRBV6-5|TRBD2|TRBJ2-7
CASSYGGGRDYYEQYF
TGTGCCAGCAGTTACGGTGGGGGGAGGGACTACTACGAGCAGTACTTC
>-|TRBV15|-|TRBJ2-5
CATSRGRGQETQYF
TGTGCCACCAGCAGAGGACGGGGACAAGAGACCCAGTACTTC
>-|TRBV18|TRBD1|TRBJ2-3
CASSPHPGQNTDTQYF
TGTGCCAGCTCACCCCATCCGGGACAGAACACAGATACGCAGTATTTT
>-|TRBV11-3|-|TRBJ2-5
CASSLDLTGREGTQYF
TGTGCCAGCAGCTTAGACCTCACGGGCAGGGAAGGGACCCAGTACTTC
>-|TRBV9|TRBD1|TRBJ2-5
CASSVGTGWETQYF
TGTGCCAGCAGCGTAGGGACAGGGTGGGAGACCCAGTACTTC
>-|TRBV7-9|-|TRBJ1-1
CASSFVEGTEAFF
TGTGCCAGCAGCTTCGTGGAGGGGACTGAAGCTTTCTTT
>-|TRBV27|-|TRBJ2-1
CASSDSGPHNEQFF
TGTGCCAGCAGTGATTCAGGGCCACACAATGAGCAGTTCTTC
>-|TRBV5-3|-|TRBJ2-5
CARSLEEETQYF
TGTGCCAGAAGCCTTGAAGAAGAGACCCAGTACTTC
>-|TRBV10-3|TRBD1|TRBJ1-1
CAVNSGGRTEAFF
TGTGCCGTAAACTCAGGGGGGAGAACTGAAGCTTTCTTT
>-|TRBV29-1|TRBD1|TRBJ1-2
CSVGRDRGSDGYTF
TGCAGCGTTGGTAGGGACAGGGGTTCTGATGGCTACACCTTC
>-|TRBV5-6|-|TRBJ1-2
CASSDGALGYTF
TGTGCCAGCAGCGACGGGGCCCTTGGCTACACCTTC
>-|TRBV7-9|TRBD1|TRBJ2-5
CASSSRTGGETQYF
TGTGCCAGCAGCTCCCGCACAGGGGGCGAGACCCAGTACTTC